This note documents a single T cell receptor (beta chain) sequence. Its target is not known. The assay that was used to sequence DNA from cultured CD4+ T cells was the Oncomine TCR Beta short-read assay. TCRdb called the PCR reads again in MiXCR, with one record for every CDR3 protein. Of around 9,500 distinct CDR3 sequences listed, roughly 36% are singletons. These data come from a study of vaccination and CD4 T cells after COVID-19. Study details: The peptides that stimulated the cells were overlapping spike peptides from SARS-CoV-2, HCoV-NL63, HCoV-OC43 and HCoV-229E. General observations from the study: The median number of SARS-CoV-2-reactive clonotypes increased from roughly 22 to 38, a change that did not reach significance.

Losses at the gene ends were 5 bases for V and 4 bases for J; bases not matched to a gene: 13. Germline CDR1 and CDR2: KGHDR and SFDVKD. CDR3 size: 17 residues. The treatment was: roughly 11-day PBMC culture with coronavirus spike peptide pools or control peptides (ViraFEST assay). Researchers collected the unexposed donor's CD4+ T cells before the COVID-19 pandemic (2011-2018). ViraFEST grew antigen-specific T cells using peptide pools, then sequenced TCRs. At both days 3 and 7, half the medium was replaced with fresh IL-2 medium. The clonotype originates from a human donor in good health. The J gene is TRBJ2-3, the V gene TRBV24-1; 8 nucleotides match TRBD2. The material sequenced was CD4+ T cells from blood, cultured in vitro. Written as DNA, the CDR3 is TGTGCCACCAGTGCCTCGGCGGGAGCGGGGGCTCCAGATACGCAGTATTTT. It translates to CATSASAGAGAPDTQYF.